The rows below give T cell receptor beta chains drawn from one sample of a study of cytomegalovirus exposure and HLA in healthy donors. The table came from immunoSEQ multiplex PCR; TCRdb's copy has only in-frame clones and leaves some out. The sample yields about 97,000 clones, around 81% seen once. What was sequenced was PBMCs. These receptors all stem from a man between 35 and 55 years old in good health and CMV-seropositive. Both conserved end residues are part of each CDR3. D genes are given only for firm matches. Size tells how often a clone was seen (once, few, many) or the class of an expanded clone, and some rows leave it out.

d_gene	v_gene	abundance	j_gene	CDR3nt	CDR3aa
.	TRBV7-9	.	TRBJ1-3	TGTGCCAGCAGTCGGGAGGGGTACTCTGGAAACACCATATATTTT	CASSREGYSGNTIYF
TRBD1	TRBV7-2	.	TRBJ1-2	TGTGCCAGCAGCTCTGGAAGGGGGCTTGGCTACACCTTC	CASSSGRGLGYTF
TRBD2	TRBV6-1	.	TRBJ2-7	TGTGCCAGCAGTGGGCTAGCGGGGGGCTACGAGCAGTACTTC	CASSGLAGGYEQYF
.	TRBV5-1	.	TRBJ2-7	TGCGCCAGCAGCTTGGAGGCGGGCGAGCAGTACTTC	CASSLEAGEQYF
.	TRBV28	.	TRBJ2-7	TGTGCCAGCAGTTTACAGGGGTACTACGAGCAGTACTTC	CASSLQGYYEQYF
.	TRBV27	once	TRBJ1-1	TGTGCCAGCAGTACTACCGTCGGGGTGCACACTGAAGCTTTCTTT	CASSTTVGVHTEAFF
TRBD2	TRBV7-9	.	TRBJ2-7	TGTGCCAGCAGCCTAACGAGCGGGAGGGCCTACGAGCAGTACTTC	CASSLTSGRAYEQYF
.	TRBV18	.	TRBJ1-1	TGTGCCAGCTCACCAACAGGGTCTGGCACTGAAGCTTTCTTT	CASSPTGSGTEAFF
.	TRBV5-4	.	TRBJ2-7	TGTGCCAGCAGCATCACGCAGGGGTCGACCTACGAGCAGTACTTC	CASSITQGSTYEQYF
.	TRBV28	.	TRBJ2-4	TGTGCCAGCCGCGTGACAGGATCCAACATTCAGTACTTC	CASRVTGSNIQYF
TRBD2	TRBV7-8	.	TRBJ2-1	TGTGCCAGCAGCTTAGCAAGAACTAGCGGGAGCCAATACAATGAGCAGTTCTTC	CASSLARTSGSQYNEQFF
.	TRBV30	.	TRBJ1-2	TGTGCCTGGAGTACACGTGGAGGGCCACGCGATGGCTACACCTTC	CAWSTRGGPRDGYTF
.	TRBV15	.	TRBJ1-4	TGTGCCACCAGCAGGGGGGGAAATGAAAAACTGTTTTTT	CATSRGGNEKLFF
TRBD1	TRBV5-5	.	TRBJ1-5	TGTGCCAGCAGCTTCTCGGGACAGGGGCAGCCCCAGCATTTT	CASSFSGQGQPQHF
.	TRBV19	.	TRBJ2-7	TGTGCCAGTGCCGGTCGGGACACTAGCTACGAGCAGTACTTC	CASAGRDTSYEQYF
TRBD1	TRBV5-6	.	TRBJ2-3	TGTGCCAGCAGCAGAAGACAGGGGACAGATACGCAGTATTTT	CASSRRQGTDTQYF
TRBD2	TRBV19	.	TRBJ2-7	TGTGCCAGTAGTCCGGGCCGGGGGGTAAACGAGCAGTACTTC	CASSPGRGVNEQYF
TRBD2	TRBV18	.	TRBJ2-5	TGTGCCAGCTCACCTGGCGGGGGGACGGAGACCCAGTACTTC	CASSPGGGTETQYF
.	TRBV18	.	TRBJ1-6	TGTGCCAGCTCAAAGGAGAATTCACCCCTCCACTTT	CASSKENSPLHF
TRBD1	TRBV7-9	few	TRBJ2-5	TGTGCCAGCAGCTTGAACAGGGGGCACGAGACCCAGTACTTC	CASSLNRGHETQYF
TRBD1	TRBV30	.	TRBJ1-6	TGTGCCTGCAATGATAGGGGACAGGGATCTTCACCCCTCCACTTT	CACNDRGQGSSPLHF
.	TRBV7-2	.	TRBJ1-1	TGTGCCAGCAGCTACGACCGGGGCACTGAAGCTTTCTTT	CASSYDRGTEAFF
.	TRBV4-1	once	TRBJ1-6	TGCGCCAGCAGCGACGCAGGGAATTCACCCCTCCACTTT	CASSDAGNSPLHF
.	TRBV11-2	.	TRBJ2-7	TGTGCCAGCAGCCTCAAAGGGCAGGGCCCCCGGGAGCAGTACTTC	CASSLKGQGPREQYF
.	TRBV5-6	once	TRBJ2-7	TGTGCCAGCAGCCTCTACGACACTTACTACGAGCAGTACTTC	CASSLYDTYYEQYF
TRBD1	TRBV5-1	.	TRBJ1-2	TGCGCCAGCAGGAGGGACAGGGTGGATGGCTACACCTTC	CASRRDRVDGYTF
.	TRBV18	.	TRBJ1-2	TGTGCCAGCTCATCAACGGGTCCGGGTGGCTACACCTTC	CASSSTGPGGYTF
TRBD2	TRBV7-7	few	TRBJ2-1	TGTGCCAGCAGTTCAACTAGCGGGAGCAATGAGCAGTTCTTC	CASSSTSGSNEQFF
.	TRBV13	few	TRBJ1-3	TGTGCCAGCAGCGTCAGGTTTCACGGAAACACCATATATTTT	CASSVRFHGNTIYF
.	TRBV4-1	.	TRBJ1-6	TGCGCCAGCAGCCAAGAGGCGGGGACTGGGTCCCTCCACTTT	CASSQEAGTGSLHF
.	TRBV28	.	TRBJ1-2	TGTGCCAGCAGGCAGGGTTATCGTAACTATGGCTACACCTTC	CASRQGYRNYGYTF
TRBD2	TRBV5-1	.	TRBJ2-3	TGCGCCAGCAGCTCATCTCTAGCGGGAGAGAGTAGGTATACGCAGTATTTT	CASSSSLAGESRYTQYF
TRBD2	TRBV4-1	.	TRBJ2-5	TGCGCCAGCAGCCAAGGTACTAGCGGGAGGGAAGAGACCCAGTACTTC	CASSQGTSGREETQYF
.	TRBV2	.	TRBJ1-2	TGTGCCAGCAGATACCAAACTAGAGACACCTTC	CASRYQTRDTF
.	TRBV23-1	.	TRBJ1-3	TGCGCCAGCAGTCAATCGGGGCATCTCTACTCTGGAAACACCATATATTTT	CASSQSGHLYSGNTIYF
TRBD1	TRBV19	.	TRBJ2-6	TGTGCCAGTAGTGTCGGACAGGGGGCGGCTGGGGCCAACGTCCTGACTTTC	CASSVGQGAAGANVLTF
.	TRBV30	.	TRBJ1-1	TGTGCCTGGAGTGTACTGGGGCGAGGTGAAGCTTTCTTT	CAWSVLGRGEAFF
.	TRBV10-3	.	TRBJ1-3	TGTGCCATCAGTGAACTTAGAGGAGACAGATGGAACACCATATATTTT	CAISELRGDRWNTIYF
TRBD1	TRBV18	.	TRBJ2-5	TGTGCCAGCTCACCCGGGACAGGGTTGGGAGAGACCCAGTACTTC	CASSPGTGLGETQYF
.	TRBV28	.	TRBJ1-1	TGTGCCAGCAGGACGACAGGATTGAACACTGAAGCTTTCTTT	CASRTTGLNTEAFF
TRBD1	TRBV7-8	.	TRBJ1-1	TGTGCCAGCAGCAAGGACAGGGAATATCAAGCTTTCTTT	CASSKDREYQAFF
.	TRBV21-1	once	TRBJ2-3	TGTGCCAGCGCGAGGCGTTTCGAACCGGGACAGGGGTCCACAGATACGCAGTATTTT	CASARRFEPGQGSTDTQYF
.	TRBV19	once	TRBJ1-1	TGTGCCAGTAGTTCACAGGGTGGTGGCACTGAAGCTTTCTTT	CASSSQGGGTEAFF
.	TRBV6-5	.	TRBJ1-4	TGTGCCCCTGGACGGGAGGAAAAACTGTTTTTT	CAPGREEKLFF
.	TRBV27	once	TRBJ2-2	TGTGCCAGCAGTTCCGGAACAGGGATACTATTTTTT	CASSSGTGILFF
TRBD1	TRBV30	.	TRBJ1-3	TGTGCCTGGAGCGGGACAGGGATTGGAAACACCATATATTTT	CAWSGTGIGNTIYF
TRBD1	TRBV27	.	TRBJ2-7	TGTGCCAGCAGTTTATTAGCCACAGGGGTCGAGCAGTACTTC	CASSLLATGVEQYF
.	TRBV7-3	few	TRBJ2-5	TGTGCCAGCAGCGACAGGTTGATGGGGACCCAGTACTTC	CASSDRLMGTQYF
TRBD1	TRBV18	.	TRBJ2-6	TGTGCCAGCTCTCGACAGGGGGCGTCTGGGGCCAACGTCCTGACTTTC	CASSRQGASGANVLTF